The 14 T cell receptor beta chains below were found in one sample sequenced in a study of blood T cell repertoires in COVID-19 (TCRdb year 2020). Receptor libraries were prepared by the immunoSEQ multiplex PCR assay. What TCRdb holds here is the immuneACCESS table cut down to in-frame rearrangements. Part of the clones is not present; checked against another copy, under half of the missing clones reflect an unresolved V gene, and the others are unexplained. Here the sample has around 100,000 clones; roughly 90% occur a single time. In total, the top ten clones hold less than 8.5% of the sample. Specimen: peripheral blood. The receptors originated from a man under 40 in a cohort sampled during active COVID-19.

The chain recombines TRBV18 with TRBJ1-5; D gene uncertain. The CDR3 consists of 13 residues. The V gene lost 2 bases and the J gene lost 3 bases, with 5 bases spanning the gap. Germline V CDR1 and CDR2: KGHSH, LQKENI. This CDR3 reads CASSPGLNQPQHF. CDR3 sequence (DNA): TGTGCCAGCTCACCAGGGCTCAATCAGCCCCAGCATTTT.

This clone has only one observation. V and J are TRBV6-5 and TRBJ1-4; a weak D match, TRBD1 (5 bases). This CDR3 contains 14 residues. The germline V gene has CDR1 MNHEY and CDR2 SVGAGI. The V end was cut by 5 bases, the J end by 7 bases, with 14 bases between. The CDR3 DNA follows: TGTGCCAGCAGTCCCTACCTCGGGGGTGAAAAACTGTTTTTT. It is translated as CASSPYLGGEKLFF.

The V call is TRBV11-3, the J call TRBJ2-1, with 7 bases lining up with TRBD1. Germline V lookup: CDR1 SGHNT, CDR2 YENEEA. V lost 4 bases and J lost 5; bases outside the gene matches: 8. CDR3 length: 15 amino acids. CDR3 nucleotide sequence: TGTGCCAGCAGCTCCCCGGGACAGAAAAACAATGAGCAGTTCTTC. Its protein product is CASSSPGQKNNEQFF.

The chain joins TRBV19 to TRBJ2-3; 7 nucleotides agree with TRBD1. The germline V gene encodes CDR1 LNHDA and CDR2 SQIVND (reference sequence). Losses at the gene ends were 1 base for V and 1 base for J; bases not matched to a gene: 2. CDR3 length equals 15 residues. CDR3 coding DNA: TGTGCCAGTAGTATAGTGGGGACAGGCACAGATACGCAGTATTTT. The encoded protein is CASSIVGTGTDTQYF.

The chain links TRBV27 to TRBJ1-5, with D possibly TRBD1 on 5 matching bases. CDR1 MNHEY and CDR2 SMNVEV come from the germline V gene (reference sequence). This CDR3 has 14 amino acids. Trimming took off 0 bases at V and 9 bases at J, with 12 bases between the two ends. CDR3 in amino acids: CASSLSKGSRPQHF. The CDR3 coding sequence is TGTGCCAGCAGTTTATCGAAGGGGTCACGGCCCCAGCATTTT.

The genes are TRBV28 and TRBJ2-3; the match to TRBD2 covers 14 bases. Germline V CDR1 and CDR2: MDHEN, SYDVKM. The CDR3 covers 15 residues. The ends lost 6 bases at V and 6 bases at J; junction bases unmatched: 5. The CDR3, as DNA: TGTGCCAGCAGCCCTGGGACTAGCGGGGGTGATACGCAGTATTTT. It codes for CASSPGTSGGDTQYF.

This clone was recorded once. The V and J genes are TRBV19 and TRBJ2-6, with D maybe TRBD1 (6 bases). The CDR3 sequence is 18 residues long. V was clipped by 5 bases and J by 0 bases, with 17 bases between them. The V gene's germline CDR1 is LNHDA and CDR2 SQIVND (reference sequence). The CDR3, as DNA: TGTGCCAGTAGTCTGGCAGGGGCCCCTTTCTCTGGGGCCAACGTCCTGACTTTC. Encoded protein: CASSLAGAPFSGANVLTF. Complete variable domain (other parts from reference TRBV19 and TRBJ2-6): DGGITQSPKYLFRKEGQNVTLSCEQNLNHDAMYWYRQDPGQGLRLIYYSQIVNDFQKGDIAEGYSVSREKKESFPLTVTSAQKNPTAFYLCASSLAGAPFSGANVLTFGAGSRLTVL.

This clone was detected a few times. V gene TRBV5-1 combines with J gene TRBJ1-1; 12 nucleotides match TRBD1. The CDR3 is made up of 18 amino acids. Trimming at V came to 0 bases and at J to 2 bases, leaving 8 bases not matched to a gene. Germline V CDR1 and CDR2: SGHRS, YFSETQ. CDR3 loop: CASSLDPGQGASNTEAFF. As DNA, the CDR3 is TGCGCCAGCAGCTTGGACCCGGGACAGGGGGCGAGCAACACTGAAGCTTTCTTT.

The chain combines TRBV30 with TRBJ2-1; unclear D gene. Germline CDR1 GTSNPN, CDR2 SVGIG (reference sequence). This CDR3 contains 11 residues. V shed 4 bases and J shed 9 bases, with 10 bases lying between them. The CDR3 protein is CAWTTEVEQFF. CDR3 coding DNA: TGTGCCTGGACCACTGAGGTTGAGCAGTTCTTC.

The rearrangement links TRBV11-2 to TRBJ2-5, with 8 bases matching TRBD2. The germline CDR1 and CDR2 sequences are SGHAT and FQNNGV. After removal of 6 bases from V and 4 bases from J, the junction contained 10 bases not matched to a gene. This CDR3 has 15 amino acids. The CDR3 region is CASRSPGGAGETQYF. In nucleotides, the CDR3 is TGTGCCAGCAGATCCCCCGGGGGGGCGGGAGAGACCCAGTACTTC.

The chain joins TRBV5-4 to TRBJ1-2; 7 nucleotides align to TRBD1. The J segment lost 3 bases and the V segment lost 3 bases, leaving 2 bases of the junction unmatched. CDR1 is SGHNT and CDR2 is YYREEE in the germline V gene (reference sequence). The CDR3 totals 13 residues. The CDR3 protein is CASSSGTDYGYTF. CDR3 DNA: TGTGCCAGCAGCTCCGGGACAGACTATGGCTACACCTTC.

The chain carries TRBV6-1 and TRBJ2-5, with TRBD1 matching over 12 bases. The germline V gene has CDR1 MNHNS and CDR2 SASEGT. Unmatched junction bases numbered 8, after V lost 1 base and J lost 5 bases. The CDR3 sequence is 17 residues long. CDR3 sequence: CASSEGTGQGARETQYF. CDR3 DNA sequence: TGTGCCAGCAGTGAAGGAACGGGACAGGGGGCGCGGGAGACCCAGTACTTC.

The chain combines TRBV12-3 or TRBV12-4 with TRBJ2-7; 8 bases align to TRBD1. With V trimmed by 5 bases and J by 6 bases, 6 bases remained unmatched. The CDR3 loop spans 13 amino acids. The CDR3 DNA is TGTGCCAGCAGTCCCCGACAGGGGAGCGAGCAGTACTTC. Translation gives CASSPRQGSEQYF.

The gene calls are TRBV6-2 or TRBV6-3 and TRBJ2-7, with D uncertain. Germline assignment: CDR1 MNHEY and CDR2 SVGEGT. CDR3 length equals 14 residues. The ends were cut back, 7 bases at V and 0 bases at J, with 13 bases in the middle. Written as DNA, the CDR3 is TGTGCCAGCACCCCTAAGACTGTCTCCTACGAGCAGTACTTC. This gives the protein CASTPKTVSYEQYF.